This T cell receptor (beta chain) was profiled in a study of CD8 T cells in Susac syndrome (dated by TCRdb to the late 2010s). Concerning the study at large: The study used repertoire sequencing to test whether antigen drove CD8+ T cell activation and differentiation in Susac syndrome. Clonality of the CD8+ T cell repertoire was compared between more than 10 healthy donors, approximately 14 Susac syndrome patients and around 15 multiple sclerosis patients.

RNA was extracted using the RNeasy kit, and roughly 0.5 to 1 ug of the RNA was reverse transcribed with random hexamers. The immunoSEQ multiplex PCR assay, which covers 54 Vbeta and 13 Jbeta segments, was used to amplify TCR beta CDR3 regions. Bias from PCR amplification was corrected by using a synthetic template baseline for primer optimization and for computational correction. The authors' analysis ran thus. Reads were annotated to V, D and J genes per IMGT and analyzed with immunoSEQ Analyzer, keeping only productive sequences. Clonality was computed as one minus Shannon entropy normalized by log2 of the number of productive unique sequences. For each patient and control, public and private clones were evaluated among the 100 most prevalent clones. Clones were defined as Susac-specific if absent from the healthy and MS cohorts, from approximately 1,100 published viral clones and from other ImmuneACCESS disease sequences. TCRdb passed the public sequencing reads through fastp at Q25 and MiXCR, retaining productive beta sequences. Each entry merges the rows of one CDR3 protein and shows their most common DNA and genes. Here the V and J calls rest on TCRdb's processing, not on the authors' analysis. The table for this sample lists around 300,000 distinct CDR3 sequences; around 89% of them were counted only once. The ten top clones hold around 0.18% of the sample.

This clonotype was seen just once. Its antigen target is currently unknown. No base qualities exist here, and no much larger clone lies one base off it. Support from one read is weak. Peripheral blood CD8+ and CD4+ T cells from healthy donors, Susac syndrome patients and multiple sclerosis patients were profiled by high-throughput TCR beta sequencing. Treatment-naive patients with stable or active relapsing-remitting disease fulfilling revised McDonald criteria were used as multiple sclerosis controls. CD8+ TEMRA cells were enriched by FACS, while bulk CD8+ and CD4+ T cells were purified by magnetic negative isolation. Blood was collected in EDTA tubes and processed within 24 hours, with PBMCs isolated through density gradient centrifugation. PBMCs destined for TCR sequencing were cryopreserved in liquid nitrogen and later thawed in a 37 °C water bath. Purity of sorted or isolated CD4+, CD8+ and CD8+ TEMRA cells was at least 90%.

V and J are truncated by 1 base and 4 bases respectively, leaving an intervening sequence of 11 bases. CDR1 and CDR2 (SGHAT, FQNNGV) derive from the germline V gene. The CDR3 goes from the cysteine to the phenylalanine over 14 residues. Only the CDR3 region is kept as DNA, spanning 42 bases read in frame from base 1. Summary of the overall study and its limitations: The study acknowledged that relatively few individuals were included in the TCR sequencing and HLA analysis.

The receptor comes from a human donor with multiple sclerosis. The sequenced sample consisted of CD8+ T cells from PBMCs. The receptor chain draws on TRBV11-2 and TRBJ2-7; no D segment can be confidently identified. The CDR3 sequence is CASSLGVAVYEQYF. In nucleotide form, the sequence is TGTGCCAGCAGCTTAGGTGTCGCAGTATACGAGCAGTACTTC.